The clone carrying this T cell receptor (beta chain) turned up a few times. In TCRdb, the 5' RACE reads were re-called with MiXCR into one record per CDR3 protein. In the table there are around 160,000 distinct CDR3 sequences, around 7.3% of which are singletons. The entry originates in a study of T cells after yellow fever vaccination. This CDR3 has 15 residues. Germline lookup yields CDR1 KGHSH and CDR2 LQKENI. V shed 0 bases and J shed 0 bases, with 8 bases lying between them. The chain joins TRBV18 to TRBJ1-1, with D unresolved. The clonotype was recovered from a man younger than 35 who received the YFV17D yellow fever vaccine. The source was CD4+ T cells sorted from PBMCs, collected less than 6 days after the first yellow fever vaccination. The CDR3 reads CASSPPAGMNTEAFF. In DNA, the CDR3 is TGTGCCAGCTCACCACCGGCGGGCATGAACACTGAAGCTTTCTTT.